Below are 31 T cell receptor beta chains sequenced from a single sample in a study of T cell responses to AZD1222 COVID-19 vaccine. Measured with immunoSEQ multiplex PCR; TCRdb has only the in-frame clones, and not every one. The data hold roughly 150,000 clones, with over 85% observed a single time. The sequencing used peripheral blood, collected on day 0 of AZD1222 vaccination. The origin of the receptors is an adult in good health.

The CDR3 DNA is TGTGCCAGCAGTTCAGGCGGGATTTTCAACTCCGAGCAGTACTTC. This sequence encodes CASSSGGIFNSEQYF. This chain joins TRBV6-2 or TRBV6-3 and TRBJ2-7, with a weak D call TRBD2 (6 bases). Germline loops: CDR1 MNHEY, CDR2 SVGEGT. The CDR3 is 15 amino acids. V was cut by 4 bases and J by 6 bases, with 19 bases left in between.

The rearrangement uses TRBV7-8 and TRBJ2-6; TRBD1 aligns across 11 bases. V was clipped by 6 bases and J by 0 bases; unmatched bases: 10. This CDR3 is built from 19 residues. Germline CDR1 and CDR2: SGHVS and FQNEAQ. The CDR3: CASRVPGGTGGSGANVLTF. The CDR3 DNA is TGTGCCAGCAGAGTTCCCGGCGGGACAGGGGGCTCTGGGGCCAACGTCCTGACTTTC.

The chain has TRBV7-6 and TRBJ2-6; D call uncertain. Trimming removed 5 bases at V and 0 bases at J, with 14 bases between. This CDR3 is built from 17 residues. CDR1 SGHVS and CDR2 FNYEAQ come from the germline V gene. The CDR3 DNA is TGTGCCAGCAGCCCCCCGTTCCTTTCCTCTGGGGCCAACGTCCTGACTTTC. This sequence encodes CASSPPFLSSGANVLTF.

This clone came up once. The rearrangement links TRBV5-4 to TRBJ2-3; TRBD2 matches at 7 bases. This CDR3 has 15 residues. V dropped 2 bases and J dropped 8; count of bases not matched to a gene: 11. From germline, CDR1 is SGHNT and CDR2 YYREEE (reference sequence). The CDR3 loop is CASSFAGTTLPTQYF. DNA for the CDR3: TGTGCCAGCAGCTTCGCCGGGACTACCTTACCTACGCAGTATTTT.

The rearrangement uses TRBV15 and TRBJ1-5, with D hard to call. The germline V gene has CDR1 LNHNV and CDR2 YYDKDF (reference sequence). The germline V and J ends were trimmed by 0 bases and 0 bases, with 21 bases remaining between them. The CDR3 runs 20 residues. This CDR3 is CATSRDVRGSIPISNQPQHF. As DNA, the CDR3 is TGTGCCACCAGCAGAGATGTTAGAGGGTCCATACCCATTAGCAATCAGCCCCAGCATTTT.

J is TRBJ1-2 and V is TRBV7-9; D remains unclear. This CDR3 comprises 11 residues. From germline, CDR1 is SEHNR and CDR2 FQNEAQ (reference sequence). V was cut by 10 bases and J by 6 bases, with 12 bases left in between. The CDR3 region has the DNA TGTGCCACCTTCTCAAGGGATGGCTACACCTTC. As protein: CATFSRDGYTF. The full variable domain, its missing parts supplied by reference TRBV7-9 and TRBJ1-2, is DTGVSQNPRHKITKRGQNVTFRCDPISEHNRLYWYRQTLGQGPEFLTYFQNEAQLEKSRLLSDRFSAERPKGSFSTLEIQRTEQGDSAMYLCATFSRDGYTFGSGTRLTVV.

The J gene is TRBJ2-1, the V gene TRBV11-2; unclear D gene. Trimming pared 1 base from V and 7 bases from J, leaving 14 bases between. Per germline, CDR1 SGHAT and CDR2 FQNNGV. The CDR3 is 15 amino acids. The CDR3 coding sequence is TGTGCCAGCAGCTTAGGGCCGGCCGTGCAAAATGAGCAGTTCTTC. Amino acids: CASSLGPAVQNEQFF.

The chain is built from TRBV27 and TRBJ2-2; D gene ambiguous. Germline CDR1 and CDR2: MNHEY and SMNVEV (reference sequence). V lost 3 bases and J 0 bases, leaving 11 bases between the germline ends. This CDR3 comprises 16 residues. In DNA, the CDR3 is TGTGCCAGCAGTTTTCGGGCCCTCGCGAACACCGGGGAGCTGTTTTTT. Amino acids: CASSFRALANTGELFF.

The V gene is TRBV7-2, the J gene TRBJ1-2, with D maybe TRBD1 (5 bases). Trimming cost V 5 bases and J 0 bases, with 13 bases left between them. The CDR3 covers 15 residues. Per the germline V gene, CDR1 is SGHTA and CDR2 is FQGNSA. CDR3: CASSPGPGSNYGYTF. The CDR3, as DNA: TGTGCCAGCAGCCCAGGGCCGGGGTCTAACTATGGCTACACCTTC.

CDR3 coding DNA: TGTGCCAGCAGTTTATCGGACCGCATGAACACTGAAGCTTTCTTT. This encodes CASSLSDRMNTEAFF. The V and J genes are TRBV27 and TRBJ1-1; D unclear. V lost 0 bases, J lost 0 bases, and 8 bases lay in between. Germline V lookup: CDR1 MNHEY, CDR2 SMNVEV (reference sequence). There are 15 residues in the CDR3.

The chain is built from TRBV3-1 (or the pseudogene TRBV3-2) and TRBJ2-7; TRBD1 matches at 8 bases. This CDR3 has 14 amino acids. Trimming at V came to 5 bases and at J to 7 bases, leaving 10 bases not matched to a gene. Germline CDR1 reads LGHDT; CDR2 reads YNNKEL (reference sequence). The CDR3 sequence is CASSRDRSVGEQYF. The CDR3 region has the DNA TGTGCCAGCAGCAGGGACAGGAGCGTCGGTGAGCAGTACTTC.

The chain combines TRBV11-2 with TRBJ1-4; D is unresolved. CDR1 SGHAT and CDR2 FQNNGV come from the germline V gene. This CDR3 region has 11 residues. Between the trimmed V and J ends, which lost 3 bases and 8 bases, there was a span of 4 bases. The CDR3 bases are TGTGCCAGCAGCTTGGGGGAAAAACTGTTTTTT. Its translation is CASSLGEKLFF.

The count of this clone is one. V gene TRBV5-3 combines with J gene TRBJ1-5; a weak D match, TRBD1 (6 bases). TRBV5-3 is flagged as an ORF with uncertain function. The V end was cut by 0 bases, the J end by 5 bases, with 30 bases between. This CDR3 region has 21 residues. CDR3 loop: CARSLGFGGRDSSILDQPQHF. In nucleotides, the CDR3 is TGTGCCAGAAGCTTGGGATTCGGGGGGCGCGATTCCTCCATCTTGGATCAGCCCCAGCATTTT.

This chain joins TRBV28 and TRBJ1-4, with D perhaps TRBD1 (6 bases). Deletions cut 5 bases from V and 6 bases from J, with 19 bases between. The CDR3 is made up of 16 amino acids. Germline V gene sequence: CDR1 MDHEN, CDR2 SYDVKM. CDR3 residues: CASSTPWTADDEKLFF. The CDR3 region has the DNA TGTGCCAGCAGTACACCTTGGACAGCGGATGATGAAAAACTGTTTTTT.

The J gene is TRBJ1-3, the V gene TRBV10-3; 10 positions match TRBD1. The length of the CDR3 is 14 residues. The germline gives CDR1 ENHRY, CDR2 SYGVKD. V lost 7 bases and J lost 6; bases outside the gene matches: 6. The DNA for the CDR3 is TGTGCCATCATGGGGACAGGGGAGGCAAACACCATATATTTT. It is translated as CAIMGTGEANTIYF.

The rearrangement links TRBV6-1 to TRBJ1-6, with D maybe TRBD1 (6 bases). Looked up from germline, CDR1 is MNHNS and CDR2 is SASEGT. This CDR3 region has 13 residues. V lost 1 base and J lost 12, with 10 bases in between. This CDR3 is CASSEGQGIPLHF. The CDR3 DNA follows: TGTGCCAGCAGTGAAGGGCAGGGGATACCCCTCCACTTT.

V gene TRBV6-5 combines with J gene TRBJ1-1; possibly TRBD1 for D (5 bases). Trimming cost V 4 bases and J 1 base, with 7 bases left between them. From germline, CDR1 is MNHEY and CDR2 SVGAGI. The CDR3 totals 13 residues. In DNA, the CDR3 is TGTGCCAGCAGTTTAGACAGGAACACTGAAGCTTTCTTT. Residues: CASSLDRNTEAFF.

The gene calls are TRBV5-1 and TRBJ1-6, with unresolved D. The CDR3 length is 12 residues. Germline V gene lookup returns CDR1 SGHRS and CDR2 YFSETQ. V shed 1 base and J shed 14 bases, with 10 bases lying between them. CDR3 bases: TGCGCCAGCAGCTTGAATCAAGATACCCTCCACTTT. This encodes CASSLNQDTLHF.

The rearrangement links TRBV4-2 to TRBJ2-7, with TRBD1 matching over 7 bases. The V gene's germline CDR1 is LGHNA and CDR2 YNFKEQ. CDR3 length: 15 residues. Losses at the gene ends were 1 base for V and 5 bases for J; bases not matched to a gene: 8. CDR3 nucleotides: TGTGCCAGCAGCCAAGGACAGGGCGGGTACCACGAGCAGTACTTC. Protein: CASSQGQGGYHEQYF.

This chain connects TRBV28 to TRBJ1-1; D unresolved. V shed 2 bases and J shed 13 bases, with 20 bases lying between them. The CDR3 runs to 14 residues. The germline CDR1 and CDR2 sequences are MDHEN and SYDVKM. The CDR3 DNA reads TGTGCCAGCAGTTTAATGTCCCCCTCGGACGGAGGTTTCTTT. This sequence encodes CASSLMSPSDGGFF.

CDR3: CASSPPRPGNTIYF. As DNA, the CDR3 is TGTGCCAGCAGCCCCCCCCGGCCTGGAAACACCATATATTTT. The chain carries TRBV3-1 (or the pseudogene TRBV3-2) and TRBJ1-3; D is ambiguous. V lost 4 bases and J 2 bases, leaving 9 bases between the germline ends. CDR1 LGHDT and CDR2 YNNKEL come from the germline V gene (reference sequence). The CDR3 contains 14 residues.

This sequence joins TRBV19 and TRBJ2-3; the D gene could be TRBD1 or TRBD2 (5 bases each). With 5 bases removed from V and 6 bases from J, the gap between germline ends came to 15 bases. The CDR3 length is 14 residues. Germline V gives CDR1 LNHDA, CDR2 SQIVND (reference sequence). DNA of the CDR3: TGTGCCAGTAGTCTAGGTTTGGGACGGGATACGCAGTATTTT. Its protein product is CASSLGLGRDTQYF.

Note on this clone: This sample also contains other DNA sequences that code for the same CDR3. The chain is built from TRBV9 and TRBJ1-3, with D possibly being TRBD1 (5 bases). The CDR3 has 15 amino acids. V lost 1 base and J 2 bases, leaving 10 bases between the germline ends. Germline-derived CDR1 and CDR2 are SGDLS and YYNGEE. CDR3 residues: CASSVSGTAGNTIYF. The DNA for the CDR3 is TGTGCCAGCAGCGTATCCGGGACGGCTGGAAACACCATATATTTT.

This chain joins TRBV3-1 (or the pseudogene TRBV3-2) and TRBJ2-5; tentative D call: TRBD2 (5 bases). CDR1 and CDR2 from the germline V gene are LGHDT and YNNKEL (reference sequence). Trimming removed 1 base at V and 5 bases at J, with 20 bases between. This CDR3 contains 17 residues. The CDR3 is CASSQGLGSGREETQYF. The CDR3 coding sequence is TGTGCCAGCAGCCAAGGACTCGGGTCGGGGAGAGAGGAGACCCAGTACTTC.

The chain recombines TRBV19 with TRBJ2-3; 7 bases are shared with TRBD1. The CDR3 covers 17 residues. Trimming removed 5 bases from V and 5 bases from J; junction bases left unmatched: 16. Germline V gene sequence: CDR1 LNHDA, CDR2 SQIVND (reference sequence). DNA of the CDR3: TGTGCCAGTAGTTCCCACTTGCCACAGGGGATTGTAGATACGCAGTATTTT. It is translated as CASSSHLPQGIVDTQYF.

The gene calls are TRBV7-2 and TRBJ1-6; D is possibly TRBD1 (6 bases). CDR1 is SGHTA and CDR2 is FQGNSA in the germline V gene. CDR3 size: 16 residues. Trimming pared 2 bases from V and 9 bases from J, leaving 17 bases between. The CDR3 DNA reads TGTGCCAGCAGCTTAAAGCGGGTTGAGGGGGGTTCACCCCTCCACTTT. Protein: CASSLKRVEGGSPLHF.

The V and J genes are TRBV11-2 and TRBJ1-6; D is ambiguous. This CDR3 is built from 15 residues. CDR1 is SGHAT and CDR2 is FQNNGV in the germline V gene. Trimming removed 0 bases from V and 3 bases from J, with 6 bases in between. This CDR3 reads CASSLDVIYNSPLHF. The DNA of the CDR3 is TGTGCCAGCAGCTTAGATGTGATCTATAATTCACCCCTCCACTTT.

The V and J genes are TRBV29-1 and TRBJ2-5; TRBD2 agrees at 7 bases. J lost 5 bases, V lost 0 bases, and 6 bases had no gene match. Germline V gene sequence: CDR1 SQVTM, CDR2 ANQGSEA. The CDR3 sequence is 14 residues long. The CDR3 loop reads CSVEDGRGGETQYF. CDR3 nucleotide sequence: TGCAGCGTTGAAGATGGGCGGGGAGGGGAGACCCAGTACTTC. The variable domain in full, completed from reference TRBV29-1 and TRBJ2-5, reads SAVISQKPSRDICQRGTSLTIQCQVDSQVTMMFWYRQQPGQSLTLIATANQGSEATYESGFVIDKFPISRPNLTFSTLTVSNMSPEDSSIYLCSVEDGRGGETQYFGPGTRLLVL.

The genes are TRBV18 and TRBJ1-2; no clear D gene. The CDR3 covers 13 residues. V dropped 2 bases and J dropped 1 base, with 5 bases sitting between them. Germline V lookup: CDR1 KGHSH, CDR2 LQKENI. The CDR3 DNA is TGTGCCAGCTCACCAGACCTTAACTATGGCTACACCTTC. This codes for CASSPDLNYGYTF.

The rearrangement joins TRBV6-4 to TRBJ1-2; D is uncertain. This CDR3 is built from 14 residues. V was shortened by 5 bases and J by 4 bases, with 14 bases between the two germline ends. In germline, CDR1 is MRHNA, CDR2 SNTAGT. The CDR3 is CASSLGPAAYGYTF. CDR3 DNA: TGTGCCAGCAGTCTGGGCCCCGCCGCCTATGGCTACACCTTC.

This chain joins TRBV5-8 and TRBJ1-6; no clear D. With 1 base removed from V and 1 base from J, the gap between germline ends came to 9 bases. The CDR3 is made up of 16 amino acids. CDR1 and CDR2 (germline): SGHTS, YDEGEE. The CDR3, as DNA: TGTGCCAGCAGCTTGTATGGATTTTCCTATAATTCACCCCTCCACTTT. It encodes CASSLYGFSYNSPLHF. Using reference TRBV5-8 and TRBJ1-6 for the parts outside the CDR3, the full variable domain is EAGVTQSPTHLIKTRGQQATLRCSPISGHTSVYWYQQALGLGLQFLLWYDEGEERNRGNFPPRFSGRQFPNYSSELNVNALELEDSALYLCASSLYGFSYNSPLHFGNGTRLTVT.